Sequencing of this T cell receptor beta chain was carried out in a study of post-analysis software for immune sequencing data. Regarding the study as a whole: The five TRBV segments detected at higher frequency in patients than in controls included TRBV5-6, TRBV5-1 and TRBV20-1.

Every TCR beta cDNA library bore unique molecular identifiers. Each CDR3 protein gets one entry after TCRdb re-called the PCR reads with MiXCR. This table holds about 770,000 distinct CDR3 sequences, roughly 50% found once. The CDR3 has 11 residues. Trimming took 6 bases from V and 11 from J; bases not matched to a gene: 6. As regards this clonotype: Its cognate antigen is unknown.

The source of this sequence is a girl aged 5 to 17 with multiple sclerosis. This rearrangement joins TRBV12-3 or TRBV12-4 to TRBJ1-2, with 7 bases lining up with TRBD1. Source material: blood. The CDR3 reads CASRRGQVYTF. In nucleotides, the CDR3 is TGTGCCAGCAGGAGAGGACAGGTTTACACCTTC.